The rows below give T cell receptor beta chains drawn from one sample of a study of technical replicates of blood from a handful of donors. Repertoires were generated with immunoSEQ multiplex PCR, while TCRdb's copy carries only in-frame clones and drops some. The repertoire holds around 93,000 clones, with approximately 95% as singletons. Source material: T cells isolated from PBMCs. The receptors derive from a human donor in good health. Both conserved end residues are part of each CDR3. A D gene is named only where the DNA matches it firmly. Size values are once, few and many counts, or a class for expanded clones, and some rows have none.

TRBJ1-1 | TRBV6-4 | NA | NA | CASSDEGGLWGGRPLGVNTEAFF | TGTGCCAGCAGTGACGAAGGTGGGCTTTGGGGGGGGCGACCTCTGGGAGTGAACACTGAAGCTTTCTTT
TRBJ2-3 | TRBV6-5 | TRBD1 | NA | CASSQGDPDTDTQYF | TGTGCCAGCAGTCAGGGGGATCCAGACACAGATACGCAGTATTTT
TRBJ1-2 | TRBV2 | TRBD1 | NA | CASRGTEYGYTF | TGTGCCAGCAGGGGGACAGAGTATGGCTACACCTTC
TRBJ2-7 | TRBV6-6 | NA | NA | CASSYTESSYEQYF | TGTGCCAGCAGCTATACAGAAAGCTCCTACGAGCAGTACTTC
TRBJ1-1 | TRBV7-6 | NA | NA | CASSTGTEAFF | TGTGCCAGCAGTACCGGGACTGAAGCTTTCTTT
TRBJ2-7 | TRBV4-2 | NA | NA | CASSQGLIYEQYF | TGTGCCAGCAGTCAGGGGCTGATCTACGAGCAGTACTTC
TRBJ1-4 | TRBV5-4 | NA | NA | CASSSGTRNEKLFF | TGTGCCAGCAGCTCCGGGACAAGAAATGAAAAACTGTTTTTT
TRBJ1-1 | TRBV7-9 | NA | few | CASSLLLPGANTEAFF | TGTGCCAGCAGCTTACTCCTTCCAGGGGCGAACACTGAAGCTTTCTTT
TRBJ2-5 | TRBV7-3 | TRBD1 | NA | CASSFTGGETQYF | TGTGCCAGCAGCTTTACAGGGGGAGAGACCCAGTACTTC
TRBJ1-2 | TRBV30 | NA | NA | CAWSRSSNYGYTF | TGTGCCTGGAGCCGTTCTTCTAACTATGGCTACACCTTC
TRBJ2-1 | TRBV29-1 | TRBD2 | NA | CSVVGTSGYNEQFF | TGCAGCGTGGTAGGGACTAGCGGATACAATGAGCAGTTCTTC
TRBJ2-1 | TRBV5-4 | NA | NA | CASSLVHYNEQFF | TGTGCCAGCAGCTTGGTTCACTACAATGAGCAGTTCTTC
TRBJ1-4 | TRBV5-1 | NA | NA | CASSLVRYNEKLFF | TGCGCCAGCAGCTTGGTACGGTATAATGAAAAACTGTTTTTT
TRBJ1-1 | TRBV5-1 | NA | few | CASSTDSYYTEAFF | TGCGCCAGCAGCACTGACAGTTATTACACTGAAGCTTTCTTT
TRBJ2-1 | TRBV6-1 | TRBD2 | NA | CASSGLSGENNEQFF | TGTGCCAGCAGTGGATTGAGCGGGGAGAACAATGAGCAGTTCTTC
TRBJ2-5 | TRBV7-3 | TRBD1 | NA | CASSRQGYQETQYF | TGTGCCAGCAGCCGACAGGGTTACCAAGAGACCCAGTACTTC
TRBJ2-1 | TRBV7-8 | NA | NA | CASSGSRVPYNEQFF | TGTGCCAGCAGTGGAAGCAGGGTTCCTTACAATGAGCAGTTCTTC
TRBJ2-1 | TRBV27 | TRBD1 | NA | CASSPDRGPYDSYNEQFF | TGTGCCAGCAGCCCGGACAGGGGGCCTTATGACTCCTACAATGAGCAGTTCTTC
TRBJ2-3 | TRBV18 | TRBD2 | NA | CATKEGLGADTQYF | TGTGCCACCAAAGAGGGACTAGGGGCTGATACGCAGTATTTT
TRBJ2-7 | TRBV6-5 | TRBD1 | NA | CASSYTGDYYEQYF | TGTGCCAGCAGTTACACAGGGGATTACTATGAGCAGTACTTC
TRBJ2-1 | TRBV30 | NA | NA | CATTGLRTSYNEQFF | TGTGCCACCACGGGACTGAGGACTTCCTACAATGAGCAGTTCTTC
TRBJ2-5 | TRBV6-5 | NA | NA | CASSYFGGHQETQYF | TGTGCCAGCAGTTACTTCGGAGGCCACCAAGAGACCCAGTACTTC
TRBJ2-1 | TRBV11-2 | NA | NA | CASSLFPREQFF | TGTGCCAGCAGCTTGTTTCCTCGGGAGCAGTTCTTC
TRBJ1-1 | TRBV5-1 | NA | few | CASSSGTTNTEAFF | TGCGCCAGCAGCTCCGGGACAACGAACACTGAAGCTTTCTTT
TRBJ2-2 | TRBV25-1 | NA | NA | CASSERTDYTGELFF | TGTGCCAGCAGTGAGAGGACAGACTACACCGGGGAGCTGTTTTTT
TRBJ2-1 | TRBV2 | TRBD2 | NA | CASDKPLGLARPSSYNEQFF | TGTGCCAGCGATAAACCGTTGGGACTAGCGAGACCTTCTTCCTACAATGAGCAGTTCTTC
TRBJ2-7 | TRBV29-1 | NA | NA | CSVSRGYNGEQYF | TGCAGCGTTTCTCGGGGGTATAATGGCGAGCAGTACTTC
TRBJ1-1 | TRBV5-1 | NA | NA | CASSLEGATEAFF | TGCGCCAGCAGCTTGGAAGGGGCCACTGAAGCTTTCTTT
TRBJ2-7 | TRBV5-4 | NA | few | CASHAAGQFSSYEQYF | TGTGCCAGCCATGCGGCGGGACAGTTCTCCTCCTACGAGCAGTACTTC
TRBJ1-2 | TRBV7-9 | NA | NA | CASSLEQTGYTF | TGTGCCAGCAGCTTAGAACAGACTGGCTACACCTTC
TRBJ1-1 | TRBV11-2 | NA | NA | CASSLVMGGGQGKTEAFF | TGTGCCAGCAGCTTAGTTATGGGGGGTGGGCAGGGAAAAACTGAAGCTTTCTTT
TRBJ1-5 | TRBV2 | TRBD1 | once | CASTTLPGQGPQPQHF | TGTGCCAGCACCACACTACCGGGACAGGGACCACAGCCCCAGCATTTT
TRBJ1-5 | TRBV11-2 | NA | NA | CASSLDAQGGQPQHF | TGTGCCAGCAGCTTAGACGCCCAGGGAGGGCAGCCCCAGCATTTT
TRBJ1-1 | TRBV6-5 | NA | few | CASTSRRNTEAFF | TGTGCCAGCACCTCCCGGAGAAACACTGAAGCTTTCTTT
TRBJ1-1 | TRBV6-1 | NA | NA | CASGWEVYTEAFF | TGTGCCAGCGGATGGGAGGTCTACACTGAAGCTTTCTTT
TRBJ2-7 | TRBV28 | TRBD1 | NA | CASSLPSTGTEQYF | TGTGCCAGCAGTTTACCTTCGACAGGGACCGAGCAGTACTTC
TRBJ2-7 | TRBV13 | TRBD1 | once | CASSTGQAILYEQYF | TGTGCCAGCAGCACCGGACAGGCCATTCTCTACGAGCAGTACTTC
TRBJ2-7 | TRBV2 | TRBD2 | NA | CATFGLAGDNEAYEQYF | TGTGCCACCTTCGGACTAGCGGGAGACAATGAAGCGTACGAGCAGTACTTC
TRBJ2-7 | TRBV7-6 | TRBD2 | NA | CASSLKLAGGYEQYF | TGTGCCAGCAGCTTAAAACTAGCGGGAGGTTACGAGCAGTACTTC
TRBJ1-1 | TRBV7-8 | TRBD1 | NA | CASSFWTGGVNTEAFF | TGTGCCAGCAGCTTCTGGACAGGGGGAGTAAACACTGAAGCTTTCTTT
TRBJ2-7 | TRBV13 | NA | NA | CASSPSGEQYF | TGTGCCAGCAGCCCTTCGGGTGAGCAGTACTTC
TRBJ2-5 | TRBV29-1 | TRBD2 | NA | CSVSRGYLIAETQYF | TGCAGCGTTTCGCGGGGGTACCTAATCGCTGAGACCCAGTACTTC
TRBJ1-3 | TRBV28 | TRBD1 | NA | CASSLGDRAYTGNTIYF | TGTGCCAGCAGTTTGGGAGACAGGGCTTACACTGGAAACACCATATATTTT
TRBJ2-7 | TRBV11-2 | TRBD2 | once | CASSLAGGGYEQYF | TGTGCCAGCAGCTTAGCGGGAGGAGGCTACGAGCAGTACTTC
TRBJ2-7 | TRBV14 | TRBD2 | NA | CASSQGASGRWEQYF | TGTGCCAGCAGCCAAGGTGCTAGCGGTCGGTGGGAGCAGTACTTC
TRBJ2-7 | TRBV29-1 | TRBD2 | NA | CSVETGLAAGYEQYF | TGCAGCGTAGAAACGGGGCTAGCGGCCGGCTACGAGCAGTACTTC
TRBJ2-2 | TRBV5-1 | NA | NA | CASSLGQTGELFF | TGCGCCAGCAGCTTGGGACAGACCGGGGAGCTGTTTTTT
TRBJ1-2 | TRBV5-8 | NA | NA | CASSLGGTLGYGYTF | TGTGCCAGCAGCCTGGGGGGGACATTGGGCTATGGCTACACCTTC
TRBJ2-5 | TRBV7-3 | NA | once | CASSLSATQETQYF | TGTGCCAGCAGCCTGAGCGCGACCCAAGAGACCCAGTACTTC
TRBJ2-1 | TRBV7-3 | NA | once | CASSAPGNEQFF | TGTGCCAGCAGCGCTCCCGGTAATGAGCAGTTCTTC
TRBJ1-5 | TRBV4-1 | TRBD1 | NA | CASSQVIQGSNQPQHF | TGCGCCAGCAGCCAAGTAATACAGGGGAGCAATCAGCCCCAGCATTTT
TRBJ2-3 | TRBV30 | NA | NA | CAWSASLPDTQYF | TGTGCCTGGAGTGCGAGTCTCCCAGATACGCAGTATTTT
TRBJ1-1 | TRBV19 | NA | NA | CASSINRKTEAFF | TGTGCCAGTAGTATTAACAGAAAGACTGAAGCTTTCTTT
TRBJ2-7 | TRBV28 | TRBD2 | NA | CASSSGLAVPYEQYF | TGTGCCAGCAGTTCGGGACTAGCGGTCCCCTACGAGCAGTACTTC
TRBJ2-7 | TRBV7-2 | NA | NA | CASSLGGGTVF | TGTGCCAGCAGCTTAGGAGGGGGAACAGTCTTC
TRBJ2-1 | TRBV27 | NA | NA | CASSGTYYNEQFF | TGTGCCAGCAGCGGTACCTACTACAATGAGCAGTTCTTC
TRBJ2-7 | TRBV2 | NA | NA | CASSEISDEQYF | TGTGCCAGCAGTGAAATTAGTGACGAGCAGTACTTC
TRBJ2-1 | TRBV11-2 | TRBD2 | NA | CASSPQLAGAYNEQFF | TGTGCCAGCAGCCCTCAACTAGCGGGAGCCTACAATGAGCAGTTCTTC
TRBJ2-1 | TRBV6-5 | NA | NA | CASSYDRAGNEQFF | TGTGCCAGCAGTTACGACAGGGCGGGGAATGAGCAGTTCTTC